These T cell receptor beta chains were read from a single sample in a study of T cell responses to AZD1222 COVID-19 vaccine. Only in-frame clones appear in the TCRdb table, and some are missing; sequencing was by immunoSEQ multiplex PCR. The sample has approximately 88,000 clones, roughly 89% seen once; the top ten hold around 5%. This specimen was peripheral blood, taken 28 days after the second AZD1222 dose. The source of these receptors is an adult who received the AZD1222 COVID-19 vaccine. CDR3s include the opening cysteine and the closing phenylalanine or tryptophan. A D gene is named only where the DNA matches it firmly. Size tells how often a clone was seen (once, few, many) or the class of an expanded clone, and some rows leave it out.

abundance	v_gene	d_gene	j_gene	CDR3nt	CDR3aa
few	TRBV27	TRBD2	TRBJ2-1	TGTGCCAGCAGTCGGACCGGAGCGGGGGGGCCCGGTGAGCAGTTCTTC	CASSRTGAGGPGEQFF
.	TRBV27	.	TRBJ1-6	TGTGCCAGCAGTTTGATCGGCTATAATTCACCCCTCCACTTT	CASSLIGYNSPLHF
.	TRBV7-3	TRBD2	TRBJ2-1	TGTGCCAGCAGCTTAACAGCGGGGGGGTACAATGAGCAGTTCTTC	CASSLTAGGYNEQFF
.	TRBV19	.	TRBJ1-5	TGTGCCAGTTGGGACACCCGAGATCAGCCCCAGCATTTT	CASWDTRDQPQHF
.	TRBV6-5	.	TRBJ1-2	TGTGCCAGCAGGACGGGAGGGGTTAAGGTTGGCTACACCTTC	CASRTGGVKVGYTF
.	TRBV11-2	.	TRBJ2-1	TGTGCCAGCAGCCCCGAAACCGGGGACACCACGGATGAGCAGTTCTTC	CASSPETGDTTDEQFF
.	TRBV12-3/TRBV12-4	.	TRBJ1-2	TGTGCCAGCAGTTTAAACAGTCACTATGGCTACACCTTC	CASSLNSHYGYTF
.	TRBV3-1/TRBV3-2	.	TRBJ1-1	TGTGCCAGCAGCCATACAGGGCCAACTGAAGCTTTCTTT	CASSHTGPTEAFF
once	TRBV12-3/TRBV12-4	.	TRBJ1-1	TGTGCCAGCAGTTTTTACAGGGTCACTGAAGCTTTCTTT	CASSFYRVTEAFF
once	TRBV10-3	TRBD1	TRBJ2-7	TGTGCCACCGGGACAGGGGTAAGCGAGCAGTACTTC	CATGTGVSEQYF
.	TRBV6-5	.	TRBJ1-2	TGTGCCAGCACCTCTCCGGACAGAAGAAACTATGGCTACACCTTC	CASTSPDRRNYGYTF
.	TRBV5-1	.	TRBJ1-1	TGCGCCAGCAGCTGGGAGATGAACACTGAAGCTTTCTTT	CASSWEMNTEAFF
.	TRBV11-2	TRBD1	TRBJ2-2	TGTGCCAGCAGCCGAAACAGGGGAGTGAACACCGGGGAGCTGTTTTTT	CASSRNRGVNTGELFF
.	TRBV6-5	TRBD2	TRBJ2-7	TGTGCCAGCAGCGATAGCGGGGGGGCTGGCGAGCAGTACTTC	CASSDSGGAGEQYF
.	TRBV3-1/TRBV3-2	TRBD1	TRBJ2-1	TGTGCCAGCAGGTCCGGGACAGGGGGATGGAATGAGCAGTTCTTC	CASRSGTGGWNEQFF
.	TRBV4-2	.	TRBJ2-1	TGTGCCAGCAGCCAAGTTGTTGCGGGAAATGAGCAGTTCTTC	CASSQVVAGNEQFF
.	TRBV15	TRBD2	TRBJ2-1	TGTGCCACCAGCAGGGCGAGCGGGGTGGTTCCTCCGGGGGAGCAGTTCTTC	CATSRASGVVPPGEQFF
.	TRBV5-1	.	TRBJ1-4	TGCGCCAGCAGCAATGGACGGGGAACTAATGAAAAACTGTTTTTT	CASSNGRGTNEKLFF
.	TRBV21-1	.	TRBJ2-2	TGTGCCAGCAGCAAATTTTTAGCGGGGGGCCCACCGAACACCGGGGAGCTGTTTTTT	CASSKFLAGGPPNTGELFF
.	TRBV30	.	TRBJ1-1	TGTGCCTGGAGTGCAAACAGTGAGACTGAAGCTTTCTTT	CAWSANSETEAFF
.	TRBV2	.	TRBJ2-5	TGTGCCAGCCGCCTTGGGGTAGGGCAAGAGACCCAGTACTTC	CASRLGVGQETQYF
.	TRBV30	.	TRBJ2-3	TGTGCCTGGAGTGCGGGCAGGGTGAGCACAGATACGCAGTATTTT	CAWSAGRVSTDTQYF
.	TRBV20-1	TRBD2	TRBJ2-1	TGCAGTGCTAGTATTAGCGGGGGGACCAGTGTGCCCTACAATGAGCAGTTCTTC	CSASISGGTSVPYNEQFF
.	TRBV19	.	TRBJ1-4	TGTGCCAGTAGGCAGGGGATTACGGCTAATGAAAAACTGTTTTTT	CASRQGITANEKLFF
.	TRBV14	.	TRBJ1-2	TGTGCCAGCAGCCAAGCGCTAGGGAATTACGGCTACACCTTC	CASSQALGNYGYTF
.	TRBV9	.	TRBJ1-2	TGTGCCAGCAGCTCCCTTTGGGCAGGACTCAACTATGGCTACACCTTC	CASSSLWAGLNYGYTF
.	TRBV7-9	TRBD2	TRBJ2-1	TGTGCCAGCAGCTTAGTAGCGGGGGACACAAATGAGCAGTTCTTC	CASSLVAGDTNEQFF
once	TRBV30	.	TRBJ1-2	TGTGCCTACCTATCAAGGGATGAGGGGGATGACTATGGCTACACCTTC	CAYLSRDEGDDYGYTF
.	TRBV20-1	.	TRBJ1-1	TGCAGTGCTAGGGAGAACACTGAAGCTTTCTTT	CSARENTEAFF
.	TRBV5-1	TRBD2	TRBJ2-5	TGCGCCAGCAGCTTTAGCGGGGGGGCACAAGAGACCCAGTACTTC	CASSFSGGAQETQYF
once	TRBV2	.	TRBJ1-1	TGTGCCAGCAGTGTAAATCCGACAGTGAACACTGAAGCTTTCTTT	CASSVNPTVNTEAFF
.	TRBV7-9	TRBD1	TRBJ1-1	TGTGCCAGCAGTCAGACAGGGGGCATCACTGAAGCTTTCTTT	CASSQTGGITEAFF
.	TRBV2	.	TRBJ2-5	TGTGCCAGCAGTGACCAGCTTTTAGGGGAGACCCAGTACTTC	CASSDQLLGETQYF
once	TRBV5-6	.	TRBJ2-5	TGTGCCAGCAGCTTAGCCCCTGGGAAGACCCAGTACTTC	CASSLAPGKTQYF
.	TRBV25-1	.	TRBJ1-2	TGTGCCAGCAGTGTGGGGCTTGGCGGCTACACCTTC	CASSVGLGGYTF
.	TRBV25-1	.	TRBJ1-2	TGTGCCAGTCATGCAGGGCGAGATGGCTACACCTTC	CASHAGRDGYTF
.	TRBV6-5	.	TRBJ1-2	TGTGCCAGCAGTTACTCCACAGCTAACTATGGCTACACCTTC	CASSYSTANYGYTF
once	TRBV6-5	.	TRBJ2-3	TGTGCCAGCAGTTACTCGAATGCAGATACGCAGTATTTT	CASSYSNADTQYF
once	TRBV3-1/TRBV3-2	.	TRBJ2-2	TGTGCCAGCAGCCAAGTACAGATTAACACCGGGGAGCTGTTTTTT	CASSQVQINTGELFF
.	TRBV5-5	.	TRBJ1-1	TGTGCCAGCAGCGGAGAGGACAGACTAGCAGCTTTCTTT	CASSGEDRLAAFF